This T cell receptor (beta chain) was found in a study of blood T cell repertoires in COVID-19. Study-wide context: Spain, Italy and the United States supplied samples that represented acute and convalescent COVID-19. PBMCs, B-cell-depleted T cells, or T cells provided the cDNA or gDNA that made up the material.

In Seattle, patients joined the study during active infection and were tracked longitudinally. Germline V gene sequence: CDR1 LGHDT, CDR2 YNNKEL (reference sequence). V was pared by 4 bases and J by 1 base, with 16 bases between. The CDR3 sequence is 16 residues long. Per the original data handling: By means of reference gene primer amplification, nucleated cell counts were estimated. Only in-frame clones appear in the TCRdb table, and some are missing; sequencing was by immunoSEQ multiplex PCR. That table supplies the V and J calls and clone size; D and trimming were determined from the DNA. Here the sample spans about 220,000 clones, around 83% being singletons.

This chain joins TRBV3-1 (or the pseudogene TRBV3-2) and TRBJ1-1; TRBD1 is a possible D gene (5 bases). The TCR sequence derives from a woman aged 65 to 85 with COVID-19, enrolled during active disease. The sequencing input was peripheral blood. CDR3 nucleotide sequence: TGTGCCAGCAGCCGCCAACGAGGTCAGGGGAACACTGAAGCTTTCTTT. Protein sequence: CASSRQRGQGNTEAFF.